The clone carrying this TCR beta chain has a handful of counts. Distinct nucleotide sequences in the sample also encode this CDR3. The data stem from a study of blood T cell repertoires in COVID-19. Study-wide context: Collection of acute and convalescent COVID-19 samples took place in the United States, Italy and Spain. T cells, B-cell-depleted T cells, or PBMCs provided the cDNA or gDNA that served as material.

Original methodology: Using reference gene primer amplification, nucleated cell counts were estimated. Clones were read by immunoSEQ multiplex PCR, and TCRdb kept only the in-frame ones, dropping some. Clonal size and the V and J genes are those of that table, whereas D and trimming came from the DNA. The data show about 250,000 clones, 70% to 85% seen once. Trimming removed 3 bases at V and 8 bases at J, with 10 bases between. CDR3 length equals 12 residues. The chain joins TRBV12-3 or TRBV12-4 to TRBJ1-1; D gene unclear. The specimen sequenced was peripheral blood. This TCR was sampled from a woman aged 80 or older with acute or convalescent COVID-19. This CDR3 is CASSLAVTEAFF. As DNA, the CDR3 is TGTGCCAGCAGTTTGGCGGTCACCGAAGCTTTCTTT.